The T cell receptor (beta chain) under discussion was sequenced for a study of T cells after yellow fever vaccination. Overall study findings and caveats: Once the booster was given, most primary-vaccination clones reappeared, at more than 95% for CD4 and 85% to 90% for CD8. A limited proportion of clonotypes was detected within both the CD4 and CD8 compartments.

A note on this clonotype: Its antigen remains unidentified.

The 5'RACE template-switching step produced TCR cDNA and added a universal primer site and UMIs. One entry per CDR3 protein results from TCRdb running MiXCR on the 5' RACE reads. The profile covers some 290,000 distinct CDR3 sequences, with around 11% appearing a single time and about 3% taken by the ten largest. The J segment lost 1 base and the V segment lost 5 bases, leaving 9 bases of the junction unmatched. The germline CDR1 and CDR2 sequences are SGHTA and FQGNSA. The CDR3 totals 16 residues. The receptor's source is a man younger than 35 who received the YFV17D yellow fever vaccine. The input for sequencing was CD4+ T cells sorted from PBMCs, taken 45 days after the yellow fever booster vaccination. The V gene is TRBV7-2, the J gene TRBJ2-5; TRBD2 agrees at 8 bases. As DNA, the CDR3 is TGTGCCAGCAGCCCCGGGGGGGTGCGGGGCCAAGAGACCCAGTACTTC. Translated: CASSPGGVRGQETQYF.